The subject of this entry is one T cell receptor (beta chain). Its antigen remains unidentified. Germline CDR1 and CDR2: SEHNR and FQNEAQ (reference sequence). The CDR3 spans 13 residues. Trimming took 3 bases from V and 10 from J, leaving 10 bases between them. Researchers grouped second doses given at about 4 or about 12 weeks into one pool. TCRdb's copy holds only in-frame clones and misses some; the assay was immunoSEQ multiplex PCR. The repertoire consists of some 81,000 clones, with 86% occurring once and the leading ten covering about 6%. The sample is drawn from a study of T cell responses to AZD1222 COVID-19 vaccine. Study conclusions and caveats: Unmutated regions of variants are reportedly targeted by nearly half of spike-specific TCRs. At baseline, seropositivity was found in only five or six AZD1222 recipients. Distributed over spike, vaccine-associated CD4 TCRs predominated at 160-218 and 743-854.

The genes are TRBV7-9 and TRBJ1-6, with D hard to call. This TCR came from an adult who received the AZD1222 COVID-19 vaccine. Sequences were derived from peripheral blood, sampled 28 days after the second AZD1222 dose. The CDR3: CASSFGLGSPLHF. In DNA, the CDR3 is TGTGCCAGCAGCTTCGGCCTCGGGTCACCCCTCCACTTT.